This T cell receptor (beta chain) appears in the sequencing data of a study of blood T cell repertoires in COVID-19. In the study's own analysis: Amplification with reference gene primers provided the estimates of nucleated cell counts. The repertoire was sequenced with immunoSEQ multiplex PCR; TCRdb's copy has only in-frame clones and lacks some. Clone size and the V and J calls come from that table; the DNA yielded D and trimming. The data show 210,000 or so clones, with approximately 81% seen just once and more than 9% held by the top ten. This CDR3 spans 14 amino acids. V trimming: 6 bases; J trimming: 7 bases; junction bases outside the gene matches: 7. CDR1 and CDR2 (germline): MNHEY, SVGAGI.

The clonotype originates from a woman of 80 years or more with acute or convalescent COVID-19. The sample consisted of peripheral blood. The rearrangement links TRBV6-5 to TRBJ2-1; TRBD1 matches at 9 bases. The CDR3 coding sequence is TGTGCCAGCAGGGATGACAGGGGGAGAAATGAGCAGTTCTTC. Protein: CASRDDRGRNEQFF.